The clone carrying this T cell receptor (beta chain) was detected only a few times. What it recognizes is unknown. The data originate from a study of T cells after yellow fever vaccination. Study-level results: CD4 and CD8 compartments shared a small share of clonotypes. The booster saw the reappearance of most primary-vaccination clones (approximately 96% CD4, 88% CD8).

CDR3 length equals 14 residues. Trimming shortened V by 3 bases and J by 4 bases, and 10 bases separated the two germline ends. Looked up from germline, CDR1 is MDHEN and CDR2 is SYDVKM. Template-switching 5'RACE yielded the TCR cDNA; a universal primer site and UMIs were added in the process. TCRdb re-called the 5' RACE reads with MiXCR, one entry per CDR3 protein. The repertoire holds some 300,000 distinct CDR3 sequences, with approximately 8% as singletons. The chain combines TRBV28 with TRBJ1-5; D is uncertain. This clonotype was sampled from a man aged 18-30 years who received the YFV17D yellow fever vaccine. Sequenced material: PBMCs, taken around 45 days after the first yellow fever vaccination. The CDR3, as DNA: TGTGCCAGCAGTTTTTGGGCGGATAATCAGCCCCAGCATTTT. It is translated as CASSFWADNQPQHF.